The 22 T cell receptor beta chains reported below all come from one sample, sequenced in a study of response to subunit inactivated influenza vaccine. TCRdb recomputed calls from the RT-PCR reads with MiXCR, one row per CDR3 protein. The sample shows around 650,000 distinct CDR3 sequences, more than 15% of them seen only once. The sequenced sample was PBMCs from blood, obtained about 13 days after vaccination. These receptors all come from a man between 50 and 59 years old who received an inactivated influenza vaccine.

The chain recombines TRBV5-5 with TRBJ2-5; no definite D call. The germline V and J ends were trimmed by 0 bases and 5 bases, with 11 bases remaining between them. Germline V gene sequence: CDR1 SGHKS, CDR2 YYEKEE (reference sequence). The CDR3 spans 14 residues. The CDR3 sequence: CASSLGWGQETQYF. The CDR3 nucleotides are TGTGCCAGCAGCTTGGGGTGGGGTCAGGAGACCCAGTACTTC.

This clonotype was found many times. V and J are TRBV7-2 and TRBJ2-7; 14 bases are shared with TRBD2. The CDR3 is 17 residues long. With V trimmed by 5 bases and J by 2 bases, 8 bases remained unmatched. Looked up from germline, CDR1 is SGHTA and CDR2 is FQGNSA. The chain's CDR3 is CASSTPGLAGVPYEQYF. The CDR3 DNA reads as TGTGCCAGCAGCACGCCGGGACTAGCGGGAGTCCCCTACGAGCAGTACTTC.

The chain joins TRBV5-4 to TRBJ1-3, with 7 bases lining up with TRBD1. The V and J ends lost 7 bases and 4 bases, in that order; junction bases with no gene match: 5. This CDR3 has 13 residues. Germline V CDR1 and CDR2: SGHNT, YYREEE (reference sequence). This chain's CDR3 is CASQTGSGNTIYF. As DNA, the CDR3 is TGTGCCAGCCAGACAGGGTCAGGAAACACCATATATTTT.

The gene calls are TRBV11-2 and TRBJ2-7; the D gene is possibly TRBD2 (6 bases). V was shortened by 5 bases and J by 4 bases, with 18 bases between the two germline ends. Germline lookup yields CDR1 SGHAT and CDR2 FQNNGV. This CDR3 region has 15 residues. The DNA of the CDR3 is TGTGCCAGCAGCCCCACGCCGGGGGTCCGGTACGAGCAGTACTTC. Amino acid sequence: CASSPTPGVRYEQYF.

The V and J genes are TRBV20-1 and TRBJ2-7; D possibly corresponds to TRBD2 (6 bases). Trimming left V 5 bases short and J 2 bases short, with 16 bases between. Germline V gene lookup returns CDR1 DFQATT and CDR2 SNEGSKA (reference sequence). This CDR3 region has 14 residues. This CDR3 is CSAYTQPGAYEQYF. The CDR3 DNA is TGCAGTGCTTACACCCAGCCGGGGGCCTACGAGCAGTACTTC.

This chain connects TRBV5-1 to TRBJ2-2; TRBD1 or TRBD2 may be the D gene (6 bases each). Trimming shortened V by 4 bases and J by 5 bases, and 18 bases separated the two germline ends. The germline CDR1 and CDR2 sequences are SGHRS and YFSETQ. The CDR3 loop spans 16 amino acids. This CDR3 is CASSPRIEGGTGELFF. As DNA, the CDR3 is TGCGCCAGCAGCCCGAGGATAGAGGGGGGAACCGGGGAGCTGTTTTTT. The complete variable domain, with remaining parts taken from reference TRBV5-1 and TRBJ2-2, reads KAGVTQTPRYLIKTRGQQVTLSCSPISGHRSVSWYQQTPGQGLQFLFEYFSETQRNKGNFPGRFSGRQFSNSRSEMNVSTLELGDSALYLCASSPRIEGGTGELFFGEGSRLTVL.

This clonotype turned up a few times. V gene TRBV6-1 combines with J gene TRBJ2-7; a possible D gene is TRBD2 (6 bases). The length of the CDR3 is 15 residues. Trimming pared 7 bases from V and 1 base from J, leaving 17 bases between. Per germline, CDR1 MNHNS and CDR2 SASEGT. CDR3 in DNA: TGTGCCAGCATCCTCCGGGACTCCTTGTCCTACGAGCAGTACTTC. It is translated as CASILRDSLSYEQYF.

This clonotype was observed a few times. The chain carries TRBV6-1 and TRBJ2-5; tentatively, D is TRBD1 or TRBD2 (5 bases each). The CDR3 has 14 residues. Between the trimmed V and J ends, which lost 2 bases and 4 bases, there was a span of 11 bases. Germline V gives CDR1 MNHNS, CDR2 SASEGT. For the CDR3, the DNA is TGTGCCAGCAGTGAAATTCCAGGGAGAGAGACCCAGTACTTC. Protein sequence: CASSEIPGRETQYF.

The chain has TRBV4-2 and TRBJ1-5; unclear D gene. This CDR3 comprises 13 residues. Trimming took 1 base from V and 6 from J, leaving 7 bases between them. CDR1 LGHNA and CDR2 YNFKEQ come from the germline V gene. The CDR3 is CASSQGSGQPQHF. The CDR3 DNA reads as TGTGCCAGCAGCCAAGGTTCTGGTCAGCCCCAGCATTTT.

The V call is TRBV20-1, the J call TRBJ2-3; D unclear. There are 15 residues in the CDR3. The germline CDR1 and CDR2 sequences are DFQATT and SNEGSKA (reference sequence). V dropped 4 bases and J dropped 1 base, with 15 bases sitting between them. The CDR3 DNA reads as TGCAGTGCTAACCCCACAGCACTGCGCACAGATACGCAGTATTTT. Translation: CSANPTALRTDTQYF.

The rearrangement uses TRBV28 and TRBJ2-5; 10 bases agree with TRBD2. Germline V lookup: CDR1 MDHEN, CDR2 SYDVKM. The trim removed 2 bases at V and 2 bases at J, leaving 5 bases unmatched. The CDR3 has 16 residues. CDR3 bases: TGTGCCAGCAGTTTAGCAGCGGGAGGGTTACAAGAGACCCAGTACTTC. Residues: CASSLAAGGLQETQYF.

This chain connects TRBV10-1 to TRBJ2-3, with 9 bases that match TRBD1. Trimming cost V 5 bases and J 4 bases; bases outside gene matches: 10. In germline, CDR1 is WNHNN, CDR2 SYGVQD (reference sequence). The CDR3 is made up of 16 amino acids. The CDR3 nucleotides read TGCGCCAGCAGTTACAACCGGGACAGGGTGTCAGATACGCAGTATTTT. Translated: CASSYNRDRVSDTQYF.

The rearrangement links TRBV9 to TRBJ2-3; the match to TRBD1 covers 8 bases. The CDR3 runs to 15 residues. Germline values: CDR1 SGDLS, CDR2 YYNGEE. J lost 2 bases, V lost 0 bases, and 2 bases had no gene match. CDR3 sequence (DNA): TGTGCCAGCAGCGTAGGGGGACAGGACACAGATACGCAGTATTTT. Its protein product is CASSVGGQDTDTQYF. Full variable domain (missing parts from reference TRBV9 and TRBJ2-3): DSGVTQTPKHLITATGQRVTLRCSPRSGDLSVYWYQQSLDQGLQFLIQYYNGEERAKGNILERFSAQQFPDLHSELNLSSLELGDSALYFCASSVGGQDTDTQYFGPGTRLTVL.

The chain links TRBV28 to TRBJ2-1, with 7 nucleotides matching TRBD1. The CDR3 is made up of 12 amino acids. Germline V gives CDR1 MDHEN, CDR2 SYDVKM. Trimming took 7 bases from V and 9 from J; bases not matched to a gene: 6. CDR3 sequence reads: CASTTTGVEQFF. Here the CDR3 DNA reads TGTGCCAGCACCACCACAGGGGTTGAGCAGTTCTTC. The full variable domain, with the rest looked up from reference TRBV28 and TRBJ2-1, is DVKVTQSSRYLVKRTGEKVFLECVQDMDHENMFWYRQDPGLGLRLIYFSYDVKMKEKGDIPEGYSVSREKKERFSLILESASTNQTSMYLCASTTTGVEQFFGPGTRLTVL.

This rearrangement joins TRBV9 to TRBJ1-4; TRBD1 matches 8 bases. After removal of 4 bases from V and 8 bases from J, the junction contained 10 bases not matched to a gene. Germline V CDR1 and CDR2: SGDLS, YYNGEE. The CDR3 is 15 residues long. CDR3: CASSLSQGAREKLFF. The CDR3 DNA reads TGTGCCAGCAGCTTAAGTCAGGGGGCTCGCGAAAAACTGTTTTTT.

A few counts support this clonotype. CDR3 in amino acids: CASSAHRGPEAFF. The CDR3, as DNA: TGTGCCAGCAGTGCCCACAGGGGGCCTGAAGCTTTCTTT. The chain recombines TRBV6-1 with TRBJ1-1; 9 bases are shared with TRBD1. V shed 4 bases and J 6 bases; nucleotides not matched to a gene: 3. In germline, CDR1 is MNHNS, CDR2 SASEGT. The CDR3 consists of 13 residues.

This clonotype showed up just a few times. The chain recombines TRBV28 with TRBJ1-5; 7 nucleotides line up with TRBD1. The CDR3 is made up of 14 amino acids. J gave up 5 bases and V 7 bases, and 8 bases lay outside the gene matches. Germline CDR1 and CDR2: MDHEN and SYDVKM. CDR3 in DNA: TGTGCCAGCATTTGGGGAGGGGGCGATCAGCCCCAGCATTTT. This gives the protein CASIWGGGDQPQHF.

The CDR3: CASSPTLGPVTPFMNTEAFF. CDR3 DNA sequence: TGTGCCAGCAGCCCAACTCTCGGACCGGTCACACCTTTTATGAACACTGAAGCTTTCTTT. This chain uses TRBV11-2 with TRBJ1-1; D unresolved. Germline CDR1 is SGHAT and CDR2 is FQNNGV. There are 20 residues in the CDR3. The V end lost 5 bases, the J end lost 0 bases, and 28 bases lay between the germline ends.

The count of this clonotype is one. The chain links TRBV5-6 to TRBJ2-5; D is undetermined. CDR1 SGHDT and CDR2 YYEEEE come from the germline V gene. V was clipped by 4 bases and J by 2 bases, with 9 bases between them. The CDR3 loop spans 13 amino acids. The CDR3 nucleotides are TGTGCCAGCAGCGGGGATACTCAAGAGACCCAGTACTTC. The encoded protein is CASSGDTQETQYF.

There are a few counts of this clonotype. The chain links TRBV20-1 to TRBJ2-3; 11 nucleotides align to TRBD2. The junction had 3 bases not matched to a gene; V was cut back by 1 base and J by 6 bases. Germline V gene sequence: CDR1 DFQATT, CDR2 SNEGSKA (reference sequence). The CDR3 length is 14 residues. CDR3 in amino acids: CSARVAGGRDTQYF. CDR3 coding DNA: TGCAGTGCTAGAGTAGCGGGAGGGCGGGATACGCAGTATTTT.

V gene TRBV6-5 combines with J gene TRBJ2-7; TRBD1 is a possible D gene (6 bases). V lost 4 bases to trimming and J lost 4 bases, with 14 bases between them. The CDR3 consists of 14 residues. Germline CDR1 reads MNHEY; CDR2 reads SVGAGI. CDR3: CASSLHRDLYEQYF. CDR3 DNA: TGTGCCAGCAGTTTACACAGGGATCTGTACGAGCAGTACTTC.

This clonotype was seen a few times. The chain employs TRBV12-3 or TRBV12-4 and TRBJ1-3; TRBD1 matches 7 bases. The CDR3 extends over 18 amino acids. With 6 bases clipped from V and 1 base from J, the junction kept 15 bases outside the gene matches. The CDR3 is CASRSRRGIPKSGNTIYF. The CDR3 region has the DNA TGTGCCAGCAGGTCCCGCAGGGGGATACCTAAATCTGGAAACACCATATATTTT.